This TCR beta chain was recovered during a study of blood T cell repertoires in COVID-19 (dated by TCRdb to 2018 to 2020). Background for the entire study: Samples from collaborators originated in the United States, Italy and Spain and spanned both the acute and convalescent phases of COVID-19. The material from the prospective study consisted of cDNA or gDNA derived from T cells, B-cell-depleted T cells, or PBMCs. Deeply sampled blood TCRbeta repertoires from subjects exposed to, actively infected with, or recovered from COVID-19 were included in the dataset. A freely available public database, intended as a resource for researchers studying the immune response to SARS-CoV-2, is where the repertoires were released. The samples were drawn from two sources: the first 160 participants of the ongoing ImmuneRACE study, and 1,200 or so subjects contributed by 6 global collaborators. Sample metadata almost always included a de-identified subject ID, COVID-19 status, age in years and sex. Where available, HLA class I and class II types were obtained from metadata supplied by the sample provider rather than from assay-based typing. General conclusions and limits of the study: How much clinical and demographic metadata was included differed by source and by participant, and the metadata was provided uncurated.

Note on this clone: This clone's antigen is unknown. Base qualities are not provided; no much larger clone lies one nucleotide away.

The collaborating institutions used their own protocols to collect whole blood in K2EDTA tubes. For TCRbeta analysis, collaborator samples were shipped as frozen whole blood, as isolated PBMCs, or as DNA extracted from either sample type. TCRbeta CDR3 regions were amplified from genomic DNA by means of the immunoSEQ Assay, a bias-controlled multiplex PCR. The paper's processing steps were these. Within the assay, amplification of reference gene primers was used to estimate how many nucleated cells each sample contained. To quantify the absolute abundance of each unique TCRbeta CDR3 rearrangement, sequence reads were collapsed and filtered. For each sample, productive Simpson clonality was calculated as the square root of Simpson's diversity index across productive rearrangements. TCRdb re-hosts the immuneACCESS table, in-frame sequences only. Its copies lack some clones; in the studies checked, an unresolved V gene accounts for under half of them, and the cause for the rest is not known. D and trimming come from the DNA, and the V and J calls and clone size come from that table. This sample gives 99,000 or so clones in total; approximately 83% of them show up just once. The ten largest clonotypes hold about 3.3% of the sample.

The CDR3 measures 14 amino acids from cysteine to phenylalanine. The sequence is cut down to CDR3 DNA, 42 bases in frame from base 1. CDR1 and CDR2 were assigned from the germline V gene as WSHSY and SAAADI. The V end loses 3 bases and the J end loses 5 bases, and a stretch of 13 bases separates them. The clonotype originates from a woman at least 80 years old with active or convalescent COVID-19. The V and J segments used are TRBV10-2 and TRBJ2-5; the D gene is perhaps TRBD1, on 6 matching bases. Sequences were obtained from peripheral blood. The DNA is as follows: TGCGCCAGCAGTGATGGCAGGGGTCAGGAGACCCAGTACTTC. Its amino acids are CASSDGRGQETQYF.